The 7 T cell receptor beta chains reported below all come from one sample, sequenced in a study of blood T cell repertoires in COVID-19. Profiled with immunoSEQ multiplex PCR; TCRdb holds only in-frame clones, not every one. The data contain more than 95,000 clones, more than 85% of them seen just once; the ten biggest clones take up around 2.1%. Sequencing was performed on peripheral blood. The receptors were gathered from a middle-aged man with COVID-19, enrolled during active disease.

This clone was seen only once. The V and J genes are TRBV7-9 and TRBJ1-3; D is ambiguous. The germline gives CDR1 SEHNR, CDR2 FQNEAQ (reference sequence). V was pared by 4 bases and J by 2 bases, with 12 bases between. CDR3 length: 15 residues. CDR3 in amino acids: CASSSFLAPGNTIYF. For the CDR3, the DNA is TGTGCCAGCAGCTCCTTCCTGGCCCCTGGAAACACCATATATTTT.

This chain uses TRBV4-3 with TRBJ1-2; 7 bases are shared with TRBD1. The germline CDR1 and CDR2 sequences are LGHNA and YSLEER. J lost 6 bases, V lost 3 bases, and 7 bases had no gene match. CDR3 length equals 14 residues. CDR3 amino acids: CASSQAGQVHGYTF. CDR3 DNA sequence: TGCGCCAGCAGCCAGGCCGGACAGGTACATGGCTACACCTTC.

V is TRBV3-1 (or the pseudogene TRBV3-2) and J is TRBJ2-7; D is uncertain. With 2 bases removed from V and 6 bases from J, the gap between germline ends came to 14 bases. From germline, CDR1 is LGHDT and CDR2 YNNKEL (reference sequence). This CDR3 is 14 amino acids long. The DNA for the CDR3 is TGTGCCAGCAGCCAACGACGGGTAGCTCCCGAGCAGTACTTC. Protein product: CASSQRRVAPEQYF.

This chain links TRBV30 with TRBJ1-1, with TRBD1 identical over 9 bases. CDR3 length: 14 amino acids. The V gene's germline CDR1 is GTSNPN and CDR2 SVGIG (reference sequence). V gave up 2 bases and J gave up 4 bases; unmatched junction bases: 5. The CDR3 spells CAWSQQTGGTEAFF. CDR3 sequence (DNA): TGTGCCTGGAGTCAACAGACAGGGGGCACTGAAGCTTTCTTT. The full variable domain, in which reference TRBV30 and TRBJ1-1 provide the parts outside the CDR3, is SQTIHQWPATLVQPVGSPLSLECTVEGTSNPNLYWYRQAAGRGLQLLFYSVGIGQISSEVPQNLSASRPQDRQFILSSKKLLLSDSGFYLCAWSQQTGGTEAFFGQGTRLTVV.

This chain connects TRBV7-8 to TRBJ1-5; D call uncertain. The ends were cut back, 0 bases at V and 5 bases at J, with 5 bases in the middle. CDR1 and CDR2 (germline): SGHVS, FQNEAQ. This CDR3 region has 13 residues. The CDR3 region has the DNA TGTGCCAGCAGCTTAGCAACGGATCAGCCCCAGCATTTT. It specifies CASSLATDQPQHF.

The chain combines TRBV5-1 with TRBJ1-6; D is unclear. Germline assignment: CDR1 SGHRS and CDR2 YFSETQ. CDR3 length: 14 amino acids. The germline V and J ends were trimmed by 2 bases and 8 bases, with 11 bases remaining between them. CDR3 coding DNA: TGCGCCAGCAGCTTAGCGGGCCGACATTCACCCCTCCACTTT. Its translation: CASSLAGRHSPLHF.

CDR3 nucleotide sequence: TGTGCCAGCAGTTTAGTGGGGAATGGAGGATATGAAGCTTTCTTT. Amino acid sequence: CASSLVGNGGYEAFF. The chain carries TRBV27 and TRBJ1-1; D unresolved. The germline V gene encodes CDR1 MNHEY and CDR2 SMNVEV (reference sequence). This CDR3 is 15 amino acids long. V dropped 2 bases and J dropped 7 bases, with 17 bases sitting between them.